This TCR beta chain comes out of a study of cytomegalovirus exposure and HLA in healthy donors (TCRdb year 2017). Regarding the study in general: An earlier analysis of roughly 500 of the donors reported more than 250 Gb of sequence data and about 100 million unique TCR beta sequences from approximately 180 million T cells. Roughly 300 gigabases of sequencing data and tens of millions of unique TCR sequences were included in an early release covering about 600 HLA-typed donors. Of the roughly 390 genotyped donors, roughly 76% were placed in the genetic ancestry cluster associated with self-reported Caucasian donors. The study was designed to test whether signatures of past pathogen exposure could be identified by cataloging public T cell receptors. Using immunosequencing, the study profiled T cell repertoires from 500 to 800 subjects and related those repertoires to cytomegalovirus serostatus. Besides the first cohort of under 700 subjects, a separate validation cohort made up of roughly 120 different subjects was used. High-throughput TCR immunosequencing, statistical association of individual TCRs with disease status, and machine learning were combined to predict cytomegalovirus infection status. In a later analysis, previously published TCR beta repertoires from 500 to 750 donors were re-analyzed and high-resolution HLA genotyping was added so that TCR occurrence patterns could be studied. In the later analysis, no new phenotypic data were used to find candidate immune exposures; instead, reliance was placed on TCR beta sequences and their occurrence across donors. To decide whether each TCR beta V gene segment behaved as functional or pseudogenic, an earlier analysis of fewer than 750 of the donors relied on high-throughput TCR beta sequencing. Donor age, sex, ethnicity and CMV serostatus were compiled alongside the repertoire data. A later genetic analysis took genome-wide SNP genotypes for about three fifths of the 666 donors and used that subset as a discovery cohort. All discovery cohort repertoires had been generated using a single sequencing platform. HLA typing included class I and class II loci at four-digit resolution. Typing coverage varied by locus: roughly 620-640 donors for A, B, C, DRB1 and DQB1; around 560 for DQA1; around 610 for DPA1; approximately 490 for DPB1. Because of strong linkage in the cohort, roughly five DR-DQ haplotypes were treated as single units for association and clustering. Across about 370 genotyped donors of the cohort, an average of approximately 220,000 unique TCR beta nucleotide sequences per donor were sequenced, and roughly 18% of those sequences were non-productive.

This clone was counted once. No cognate antigen has been identified for it. Base qualities are not recorded, but no much larger clone differs from it by a single base. V has 4 bases trimmed and J has 8 bases trimmed; junction bases matching no gene number 12. The CDR3, from cysteine to phenylalanine, totals 16 residues. Only the CDR3 region is kept as DNA, spanning 48 bases read in frame from base 1. CDR1 SGDLS and CDR2 YYNGEE are derived from the germline V gene. Results and caveats for the whole study, not just this receptor: The authors suggested that the approach could potentially be generalized to other disease states and immunological phenotypes. Three of the identified cytomegalovirus-associated TCR beta chains were confirmed in vitro to be specific for cytomegalovirus antigens. According to a later analysis, TCR association rates differed among HLA loci, with DRB1 alleles showing the most associated TCRs and HLA-C alleles showing the fewest. Cytomegalovirus status was reported to be diagnosed by the classifier with high specificity and sensitivity in both the original and validation cohorts. Some IMGT-functional V segments, including TRBV6-2 and TRBV6-3, could not be told apart with the 87-base-pair reads, so those segments were excluded. For the cohort, immune exposure information was limited to CMV serostatus. V-gene and J-gene trimming of TCR beta chains was associated with a missense DCLRE1C variant in a later genetic analysis, and the association was replicated in an independent cohort. Compared with the roughly 670-donor mean, donors in an Asian-associated ancestry cluster had fewer N-insertions in productive TCRs, according to a later genetic analysis. Sequencing depth was assumed to be roughly uniform across donors in the presence/absence analyses, though that assumption may not hold. Broadly in line with IMGT annotations, most TCR beta V segments showed up in productive rearrangements about 87% or about 30% of the time in an earlier analysis of 587 of the donors. A later analysis reported that several top co-occurrence clusters appeared linked to parvovirus B19, influenza, CMV and Epstein-Barr virus. A later analysis found that most CMV-associated TCR beta chains appeared HLA-restricted, with HLA associations seemingly driven largely by CMV exposure. HLA typing was unavailable for some donors at each locus, so association tests used only the typed subset. At a false discovery rate of 0.05, a later analysis linked 16,951 TCR beta sequences to specific HLA alleles. Because counts were too low, about 17 rarely observed V segments, including chromosome 9 orphons, were excluded from the earlier analysis of around 640 of the donors. The study gave a list of more than 150 TCR beta chains associated with cytomegalovirus. This cohort had only TCR beta chains sequenced, and the lack of alpha or paired-chain data limited which features could be detected. Strong co-occurrence of HLA alleles, especially DR and DQ, made assigning TCR associations to individual alleles difficult. Across donors, most TCR sequences were observed very rarely, whereas some public TCRs were present in many individuals. Correlated functional status among segregating V segments might reflect linkage disequilibrium, but an unknown experimental factor could not be ruled out. In a later analysis, HLA-associated TCR beta chains were found to be more clonally expanded and to have lower generation probabilities than equally common non-associated chains. A group of highly shared sequence variants was considered likely to be a technical artifact of the sequencing pipeline. A further reported finding was that TCR beta sequences accurately predicted the HLA-A and HLA-B alleles for most subjects in the first cohort.

Receptors were amplified or captured by the immunoSEQ multiplex PCR assay. For the multiplex PCR, a mixture combining 60 forward primers for TCR Vbeta segments and 13 reverse primers for TCR Jbeta segments was used. Amplification of the CDR3 region of rearranged TCR beta genes was performed with a multiplex PCR assay on genomic DNA. The amplified TCR beta libraries were sequenced on the Illumina HiSeq System as 87-base-pair reads. The published analysis was carried out like this. In a later analysis, tens of millions of unique TCR beta chains were counted across the roughly 670 repertoires, and roughly 10 million of these chains were shared by at least two donors. A nearest-neighbor algorithm error-corrected the raw reads and collapsed the reads into unique sequences, merging closely related sequences to remove PCR and sequencing errors. Alignment of CDR3 sequences to IMGT reference sequences was used to assign V, D and J gene segments. For a sequence to be retained, a match of at least six nucleotides was required to both a V gene segment and a J gene segment. A rearrangement counted as productive if the CDR3 had no stop codons and remained in frame with V and J, and every other rearrangement counted as non-productive. CDR3 was defined by IMGT convention, running from the second conserved V-encoded cysteine to the conserved J-encoded phenylalanine. The earlier analysis of 587 of the donors excluded sequences that lacked an unambiguous match to a single V gene segment. In an earlier analysis of approximately 500 of the donors, a V segment was called functional when productive rearrangements were above 56.7%, and segregating when the standard deviation between donors exceeded 5%. A statistical classification framework was built to diagnose cytomegalovirus status from the catalog of TCR beta chain sequences. A later analysis assigned V and J genes by comparing TCR nucleotide sequences with IMGT/GENE-DB human TR gene sequences. A later analysis assigned CDR3 sequences and most-parsimonious VDJ recombination scenarios with the TCRdist pipeline. A later analysis defined each TCR beta chain by its CDR3 amino acid sequence plus V-gene family, and excluded reads lacking a unique V-gene family. A later analysis removed 600 or so highly shared, low-generation-probability nucleotide sequences to deal with suspected cross-contamination and a sequencing artifact. In a later analysis, a clonal expansion index for each public chain was calculated from normalized within-repertoire ranks of inferred template counts. In a later analysis, generation probabilities were computed using a VDJ recombination model fitted to out-of-frame rearrangements, and the results were checked against IGoR. A later analysis scored TCR-TCR, TCR-HLA and TCR-CMV co-occurrence with hypergeometric tests, applying a repertoire-size bias correction to TCR pairs. In a later analysis, false discovery rates were estimated by permuting HLA or CMV assignments 20 times. In a later analysis, co-occurring TCRs were grouped using DBSCAN, and TCRdist sequence similarity was added for clustering within HLA-allele-positive subsets. For co-occurrence clustering, repertoires with fewer than 30,000 or more than 120,000 public chains were excluded, along with five or six repertoires with anomalous nucleotide sharing. Sourced from immuneACCESS, this table was stored by TCRdb with only in-frame sequences that have V and J called. A share of the clones is absent; for the studies checked, an unresolved V gene accounts for under half, and the remainder has no known explanation. V and J calls and clone size are given by that table; D and trimming were obtained from the DNA. The sample table contains over 100,000 clones; only one count was recorded for roughly 70% of them. Of the sample, around 7.7% falls within the top ten clones.

In total, roughly 710 healthy bone marrow donors made up the cohort. At the time of sampling, all cohort members were nominally healthy, though unrecorded immune exposures were likely present. The donor was CMV seronegative and was included in the group of over 300 seronegative cohort members. Each donor provided a peripheral blood sample, and peripheral blood mononuclear cells were used for TCR beta sequencing. Genomic DNA was extracted from the blood cell samples with the Qiagen DNeasy Blood Extraction Kit. This clonotype originated in a man aged 35 to 55 in good health and CMV-seronegative. The sequenced sample consisted of PBMCs. The chain employs TRBV9 and TRBJ1-4, with TRBD1 matching 9 junction bases. CDR3 protein: CASSPRTGEGREKLFF. The DNA sequence follows: TGTGCCAGCAGCCCCAGGACAGGGGAGGGACGGGAAAAACTGTTTTTT.